This T cell receptor beta chain was obtained from a study of blood T cell repertoires in COVID-19. This CDR3 has 14 residues. Trimming took 7 bases from V and 3 from J, leaving 16 bases between them. The germline V gene encodes CDR1 MNHEY and CDR2 SMNVEV (reference sequence). Per the study methods: Estimation of nucleated cell counts was performed using reference gene primer amplification. The table came from immunoSEQ multiplex PCR; TCRdb's copy has only in-frame clones and leaves some out. V, J and clone size reflect that table, while D and trimming were determined from the DNA. The sample carries approximately 92,000 clones, roughly 82% recorded once.

The sequenced material came from peripheral blood. This chain connects TRBV27 to TRBJ2-7, with D unresolved. The clonotype originates from a man at least 80 years old with acute or convalescent COVID-19. CDR3 bases: TGTGCCAGCAACCCATCCCTCGGCGGCTACGAGCAGTACTTC. Its translation: CASNPSLGGYEQYF.